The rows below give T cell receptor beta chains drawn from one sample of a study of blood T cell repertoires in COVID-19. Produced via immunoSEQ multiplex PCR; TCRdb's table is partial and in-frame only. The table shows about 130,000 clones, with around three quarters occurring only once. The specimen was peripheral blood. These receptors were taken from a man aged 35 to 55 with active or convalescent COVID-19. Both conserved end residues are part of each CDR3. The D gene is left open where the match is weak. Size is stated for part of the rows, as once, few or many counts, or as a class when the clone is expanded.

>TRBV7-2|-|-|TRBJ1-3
CASSAILGNTIYF
TGTGCCAGCAGCGCTATTTTGGGAAACACCATATATTTT
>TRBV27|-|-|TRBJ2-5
CASSLTRVGSETQYF
TGTGCCAGCAGTTTAACCAGGGTAGGATCGGAGACCCAGTACTTC
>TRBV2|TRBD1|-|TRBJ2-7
CASSEMWGTAYEQYF
TGTGCCAGCAGTGAAATGTGGGGGACAGCCTACGAGCAGTACTTC
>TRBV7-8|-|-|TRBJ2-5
CASSLEPTAETQYF
TGTGCCAGCAGCTTAGAGCCGACAGCAGAGACCCAGTACTTC
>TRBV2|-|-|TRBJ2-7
CASSEARARNEQYF
TGTGCCAGCAGTGAGGCGAGGGCGCGGAACGAGCAGTACTTC
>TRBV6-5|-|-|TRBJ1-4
CASGRGAGEKLFF
TGTGCCAGCGGTCGGGGGGCCGGGGAAAAACTGTTTTTT
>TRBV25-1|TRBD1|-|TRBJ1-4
CASSAVPGQGPNEKLFF
TGTGCCAGCAGTGCGGTCCCGGGACAGGGGCCTAATGAAAAACTGTTTTTT
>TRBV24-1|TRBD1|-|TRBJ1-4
CATSDSSSGTGWEKLFF
TGTGCCACCAGTGACTCCAGTTCCGGGACAGGGTGGGAAAAACTGTTTTTT
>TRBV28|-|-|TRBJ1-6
CASSLQWGGNSPLHF
TGTGCCAGCAGCCTGCAGTGGGGGGGTAATTCACCCCTCCACTTT
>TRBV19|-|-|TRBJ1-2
CASRDIYGYTF
TGTGCCAGCCGGGACATCTATGGCTACACCTTC
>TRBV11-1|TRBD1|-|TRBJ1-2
CASSEGDRLYGYTF
TGTGCCAGCAGTGAGGGGGACAGACTCTATGGCTACACCTTC
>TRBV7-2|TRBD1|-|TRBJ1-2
CASSLAGTGTNYGYTF
TGTGCCAGCAGCTTAGCCGGGACAGGCACTAACTATGGCTACACCTTC
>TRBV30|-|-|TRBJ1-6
CAWSNNSPLHF
TGTGCCTGGTCAAATAATTCACCCCTCCACTTT
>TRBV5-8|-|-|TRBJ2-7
CASRAKGGRFHEQYF
TGTGCCAGCAGAGCCAAGGGGGGGCGTTTTCACGAGCAGTACTTC
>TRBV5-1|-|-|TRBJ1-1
CASSSDRGTNTEAFF
TGCGCCAGCAGCTCCGACAGAGGGACTAACACTGAAGCTTTCTTT
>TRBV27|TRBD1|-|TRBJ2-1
CASSPGTGDSYNEQFF
TGTGCCAGCAGTCCGGGGACAGGGGACTCCTACAATGAGCAGTTCTTC
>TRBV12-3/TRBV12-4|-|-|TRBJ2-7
CASLGGPAYEQYF
TGTGCCAGCCTGGGGGGACCCGCCTACGAGCAGTACTTC
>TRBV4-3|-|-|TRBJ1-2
CASSQEGGTGIYGYTF
TGCGCCAGCAGCCAAGAGGGGGGAACAGGAATTTATGGCTACACCTTC
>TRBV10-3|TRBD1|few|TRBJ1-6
CAISDPGQANSPLHF
TGTGCCATCAGTGACCCGGGACAGGCCAATTCACCCCTCCACTTT
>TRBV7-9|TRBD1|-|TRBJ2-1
CASSLRQGSGEQFF
TGTGCCAGCAGCCTCCGACAGGGTTCGGGTGAGCAGTTCTTC
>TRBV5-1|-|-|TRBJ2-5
CASTQTAQETQYF
TGCGCCAGCACCCAGACAGCCCAAGAGACCCAGTACTTC
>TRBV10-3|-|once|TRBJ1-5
CATQTQQGGNQPQHF
TGTGCCACCCAGACCCAACAGGGAGGCAATCAGCCCCAGCATTTT
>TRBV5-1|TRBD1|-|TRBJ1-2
CASSLEGTGSYGYTF
TGCGCCAGCAGCCTCGAAGGGACAGGGTCCTATGGCTACACCTTC
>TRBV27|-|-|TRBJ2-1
CASSLNRDSSYNEQFF
TGTGCCAGCAGTTTAAACCGGGATAGCTCCTACAATGAGCAGTTCTTC
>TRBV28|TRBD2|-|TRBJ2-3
CASSYSWASGRGKGTDTQYF
TGTGCCAGCAGCTACTCATGGGCTAGCGGGAGAGGAAAAGGCACAGATACGCAGTATTTT
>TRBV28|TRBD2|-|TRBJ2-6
CAIELGGNTGANVLTF
TGTGCCATAGAACTCGGGGGGAATACTGGGGCCAACGTCCTGACTTTC
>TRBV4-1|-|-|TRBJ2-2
CASSQDFKAGMTGELFF
TGCGCCAGCAGCCAAGACTTCAAGGCAGGGATGACCGGGGAGCTGTTTTTT
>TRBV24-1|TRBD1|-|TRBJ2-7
CATSNPLDRENPYEQYF
TGTGCCACCAGTAACCCACTGGACAGGGAGAATCCCTACGAGCAGTACTTC
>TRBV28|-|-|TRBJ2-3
CASRPSGSQGTDTQYF
TGTGCCAGCAGACCAAGCGGGTCCCAGGGAACAGATACGCAGTATTTT
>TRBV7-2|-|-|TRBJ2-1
CASSLSRSLSNEQFF
TGTGCCAGCAGCTTATCCAGATCTCTGTCCAATGAGCAGTTCTTC
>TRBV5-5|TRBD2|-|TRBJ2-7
CASSLTGRDYEQYF
TGTGCCAGCAGCTTGACCGGGAGGGACTACGAGCAGTACTTC
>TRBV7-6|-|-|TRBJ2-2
CASTETGELFF
TGTGCCAGTACCGAGACCGGGGAGCTGTTTTTT
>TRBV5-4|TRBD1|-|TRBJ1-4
CASSWGQANNEKLFF
TGTGCCAGCAGCTGGGGACAGGCTAACAATGAAAAACTGTTTTTT
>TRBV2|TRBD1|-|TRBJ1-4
CAAGGGGTAIYEKLFF
TGTGCCGCCGGAGGTGGCGGGACAGCTATTTATGAAAAACTGTTTTTT
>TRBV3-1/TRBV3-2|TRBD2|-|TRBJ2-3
CASSRRTSGRALDTQYF
TGTGCCAGCAGCCGCCGGACTAGCGGGAGGGCCTTGGATACGCAGTATTTT
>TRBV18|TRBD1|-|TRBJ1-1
CASSPDQGAGTEAFF
TGTGCCAGCTCACCTGATCAGGGGGCCGGAACTGAAGCTTTCTTT
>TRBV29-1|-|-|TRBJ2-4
CSVEGLAKNIQYF
TGCAGCGTTGAAGGTCTAGCCAAAAACATTCAGTACTTC
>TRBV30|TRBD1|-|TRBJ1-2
CAWIAGDRGSDGYTF
TGTGCCTGGATCGCCGGGGACAGGGGTTCAGATGGCTACACCTTC
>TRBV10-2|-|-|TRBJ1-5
CASSEIREGVNQPQHF
TGCGCCAGCAGTGAGATTCGTGAGGGAGTCAATCAGCCCCAGCATTTT
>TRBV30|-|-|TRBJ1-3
CAWSYRDTGNTIYF
TGTGCCTGGAGTTACCGGGACACTGGAAACACCATATATTTT
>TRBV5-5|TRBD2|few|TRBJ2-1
CASSQTAGLEFF
TGTGCCAGCAGTCAGACAGCGGGATTGGAGTTCTTC
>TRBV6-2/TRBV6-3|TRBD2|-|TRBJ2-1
CASSQGLAGGPLLPYNEQFF
TGTGCCAGCAGCCAGGGACTAGCGGGAGGGCCATTGCTTCCCTACAATGAGCAGTTCTTC